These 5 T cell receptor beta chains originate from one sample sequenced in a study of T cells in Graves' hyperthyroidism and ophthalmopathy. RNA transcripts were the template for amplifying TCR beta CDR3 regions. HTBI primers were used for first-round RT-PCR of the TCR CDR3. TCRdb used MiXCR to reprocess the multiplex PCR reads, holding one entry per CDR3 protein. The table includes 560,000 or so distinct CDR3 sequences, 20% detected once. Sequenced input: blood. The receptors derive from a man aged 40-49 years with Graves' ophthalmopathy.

In nucleotides, the CDR3 is TGTGCCAGCAGCTTGGGGGACGGCTGGAGACGTGGGGGCTACACCTTC. This gives the protein CASSLGDGWRRGGYTF. The chain employs TRBV5-8 and TRBJ1-2; a possible D gene is TRBD1 (5 bases). V was trimmed by 0 bases and J by 8 bases, leaving 20 bases between them. The length of the CDR3 is 16 residues. The germline gives CDR1 SGHTS, CDR2 YDEGEE.

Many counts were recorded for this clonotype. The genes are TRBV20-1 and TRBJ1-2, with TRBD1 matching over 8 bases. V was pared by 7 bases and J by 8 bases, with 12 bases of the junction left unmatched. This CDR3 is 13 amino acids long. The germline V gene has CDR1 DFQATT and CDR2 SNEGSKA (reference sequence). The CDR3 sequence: CSVSGQGPRGYTF. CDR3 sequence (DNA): TGCAGTGTTAGTGGACAGGGACCGCGAGGCTACACCTTC.

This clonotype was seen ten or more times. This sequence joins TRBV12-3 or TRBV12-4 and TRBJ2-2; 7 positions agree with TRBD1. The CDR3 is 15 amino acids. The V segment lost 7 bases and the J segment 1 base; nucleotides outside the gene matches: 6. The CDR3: CASNYRGGNTGELFF. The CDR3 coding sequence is TGTGCCAGCAACTACAGGGGTGGGAACACCGGGGAGCTGTTTTTT.

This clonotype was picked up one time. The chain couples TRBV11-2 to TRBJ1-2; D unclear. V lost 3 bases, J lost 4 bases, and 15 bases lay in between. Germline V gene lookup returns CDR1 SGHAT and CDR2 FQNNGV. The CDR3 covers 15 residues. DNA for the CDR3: TGTGCCAGCAGCTTGTCTTCCGGCGAGCCCTATGGCTACACCTTC. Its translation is CASSLSSGEPYGYTF.

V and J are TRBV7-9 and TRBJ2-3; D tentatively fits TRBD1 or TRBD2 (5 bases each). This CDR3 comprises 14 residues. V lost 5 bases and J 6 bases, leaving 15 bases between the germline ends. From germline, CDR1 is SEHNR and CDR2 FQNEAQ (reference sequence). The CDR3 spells CASSLSGTLDTQYF. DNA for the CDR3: TGTGCCAGCAGCCTGTCCGGGACCCTGGATACGCAGTATTTT.